This T cell receptor beta chain was found in a study of T cells in localized non-small cell lung cancer. Study-wide points: Adjacent uninvolved lung had the highest clonality, suggesting focused antigen responses.

Data came from immunoSEQ multiplex PCR; TCRdb stores just in-frame clones and leaves some out. Here the sample spans roughly 89,000 clones, approximately 91% being singletons. Turning to this clone: Its antigen remains unidentified.

Germline V lookup: CDR1 MDHEN, CDR2 SYDVKM. This CDR3 comprises 16 residues. The input for sequencing was PBMCs, taken before any cancer treatment. This clonotype originated in a woman aged 35-70 years with stage II squamous cell lung carcinoma. V usage is TRBV28 and J usage is TRBJ2-5; tentatively, D is TRBD1 (6 bases). Matching the DNA end better, TRBJ2-7 makes the J call doubtful. CDR3 sequence reads: CASNPIPWTDKYEQYF. DNA of the CDR3: TGTGCCAGCAACCCTATCCCTTGGACAGACAAGTACGAGCAGTACTTC.